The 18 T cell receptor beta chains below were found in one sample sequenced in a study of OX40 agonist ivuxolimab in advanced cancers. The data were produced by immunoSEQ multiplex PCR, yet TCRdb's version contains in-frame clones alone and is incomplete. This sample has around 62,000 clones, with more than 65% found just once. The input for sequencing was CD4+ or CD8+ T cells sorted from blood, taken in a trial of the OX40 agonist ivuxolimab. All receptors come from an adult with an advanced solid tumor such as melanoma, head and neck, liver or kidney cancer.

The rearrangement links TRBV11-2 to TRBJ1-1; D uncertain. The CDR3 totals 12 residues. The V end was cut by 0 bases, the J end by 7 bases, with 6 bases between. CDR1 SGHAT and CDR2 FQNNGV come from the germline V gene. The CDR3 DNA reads TGTGCCAGCAGCTTAGACGACGGTGAAGCTTTCTTT. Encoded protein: CASSLDDGEAFF.

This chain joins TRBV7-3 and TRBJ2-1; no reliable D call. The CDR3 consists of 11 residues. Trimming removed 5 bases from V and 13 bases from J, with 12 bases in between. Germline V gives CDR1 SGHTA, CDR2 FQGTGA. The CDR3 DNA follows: TGTGCCAGCAGCCTTGGCCGGGCCCAGTTCTTC. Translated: CASSLGRAQFF.

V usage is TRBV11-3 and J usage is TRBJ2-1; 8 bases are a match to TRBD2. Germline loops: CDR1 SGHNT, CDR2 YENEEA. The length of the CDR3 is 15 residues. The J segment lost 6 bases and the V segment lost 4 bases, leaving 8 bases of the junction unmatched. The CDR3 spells CASSSRGAEPNEQFF. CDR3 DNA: TGTGCCAGCAGCTCGCGGGGGGCAGAGCCCAATGAGCAGTTCTTC.

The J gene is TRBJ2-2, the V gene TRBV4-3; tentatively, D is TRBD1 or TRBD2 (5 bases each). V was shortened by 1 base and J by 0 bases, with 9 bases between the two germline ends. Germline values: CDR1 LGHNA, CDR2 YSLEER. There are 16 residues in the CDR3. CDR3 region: CASSQGDPANTGELFF. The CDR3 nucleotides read TGCGCCAGCAGCCAAGGGGACCCCGCGAACACCGGGGAGCTGTTTTTT.

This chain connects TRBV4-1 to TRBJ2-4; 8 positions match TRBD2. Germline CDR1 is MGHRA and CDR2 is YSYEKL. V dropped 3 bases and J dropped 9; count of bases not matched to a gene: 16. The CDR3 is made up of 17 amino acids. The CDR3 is CASSQTSGTSRLGIQYF. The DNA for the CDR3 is TGCGCCAGCAGCCAGACGTCCGGGACTAGTAGGTTGGGCATTCAGTACTTC.

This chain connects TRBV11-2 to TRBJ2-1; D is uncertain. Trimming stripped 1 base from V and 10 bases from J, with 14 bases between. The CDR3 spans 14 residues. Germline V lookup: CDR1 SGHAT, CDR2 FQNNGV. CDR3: CASSLVKPDGEQFF. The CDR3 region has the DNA TGTGCCAGCAGCTTAGTGAAGCCGGATGGGGAGCAGTTCTTC.

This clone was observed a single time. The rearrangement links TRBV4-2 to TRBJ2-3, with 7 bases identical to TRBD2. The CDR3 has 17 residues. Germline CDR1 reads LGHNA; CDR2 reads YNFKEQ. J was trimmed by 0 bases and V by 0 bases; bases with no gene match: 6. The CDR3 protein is CASSQELVSGSTDTQYF. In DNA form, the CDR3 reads TGTGCCAGCAGCCAAGAACTAGTTAGCGGGAGCACAGATACGCAGTATTTT.

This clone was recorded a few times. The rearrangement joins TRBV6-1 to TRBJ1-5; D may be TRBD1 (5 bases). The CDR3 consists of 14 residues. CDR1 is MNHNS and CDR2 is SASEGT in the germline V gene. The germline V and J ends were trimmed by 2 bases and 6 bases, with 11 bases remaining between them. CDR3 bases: TGTGCCAGCAGTGAACTCGACAGTCGTCAGCCCCAGCATTTT. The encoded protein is CASSELDSRQPQHF.

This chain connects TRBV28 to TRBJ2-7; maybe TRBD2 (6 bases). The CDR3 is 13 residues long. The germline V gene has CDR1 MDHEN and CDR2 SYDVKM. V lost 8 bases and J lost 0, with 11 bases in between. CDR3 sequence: CASLRGSSYEQYF. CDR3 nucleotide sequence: TGTGCCAGCCTGCGGGGAAGCTCCTACGAGCAGTACTTC.

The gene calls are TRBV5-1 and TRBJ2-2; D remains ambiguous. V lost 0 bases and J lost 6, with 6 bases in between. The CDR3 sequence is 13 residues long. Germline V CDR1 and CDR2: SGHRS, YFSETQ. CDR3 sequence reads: CASSLGAAGELFF. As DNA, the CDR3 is TGCGCCAGCAGCTTGGGGGCGGCCGGGGAGCTGTTTTTT.

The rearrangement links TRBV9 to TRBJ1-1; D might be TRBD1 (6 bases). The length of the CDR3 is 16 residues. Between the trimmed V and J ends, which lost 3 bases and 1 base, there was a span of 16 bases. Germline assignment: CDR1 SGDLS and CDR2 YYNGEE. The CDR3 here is CASSARRGGKNTEAFF. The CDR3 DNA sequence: TGTGCCAGCAGCGCCCGAAGGGGGGGGAAGAACACTGAAGCTTTCTTT.

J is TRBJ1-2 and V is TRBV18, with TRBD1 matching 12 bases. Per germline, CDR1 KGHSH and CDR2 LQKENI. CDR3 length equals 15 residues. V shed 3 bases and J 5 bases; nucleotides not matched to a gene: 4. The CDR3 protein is CASSPGTGGEYGYTF. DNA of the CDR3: TGTGCCAGCTCACCGGGGACAGGGGGCGAATATGGCTACACCTTC.

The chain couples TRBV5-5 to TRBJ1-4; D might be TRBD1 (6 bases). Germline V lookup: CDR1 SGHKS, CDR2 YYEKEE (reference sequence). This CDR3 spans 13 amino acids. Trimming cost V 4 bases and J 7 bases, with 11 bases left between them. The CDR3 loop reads CASSLQGAEKLFF. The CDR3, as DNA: TGTGCCAGCAGCCTACAGGGCGCTGAAAAACTGTTTTTT.

DNA of the CDR3: TGTGCCAGCAGCTACTGGACAGGGACGAACACTGAAGCTTTCTTT. Its translation: CASSYWTGTNTEAFF. The chain uses TRBV9 and TRBJ1-1; 8 nucleotides line up with TRBD1. Germline CDR1 reads SGDLS; CDR2 reads YYNGEE. The CDR3 has 15 amino acids. V was clipped by 4 bases and J by 1 base; unmatched bases: 6.

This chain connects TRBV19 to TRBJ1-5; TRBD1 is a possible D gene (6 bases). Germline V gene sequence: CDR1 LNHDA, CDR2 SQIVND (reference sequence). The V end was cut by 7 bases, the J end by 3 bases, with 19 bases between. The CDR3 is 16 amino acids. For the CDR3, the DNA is TGTGCCAGTAACCTGCGGGGGGCGCGAGCCAATCAGCCCCAGCATTTT. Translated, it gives CASNLRGARANQPQHF.

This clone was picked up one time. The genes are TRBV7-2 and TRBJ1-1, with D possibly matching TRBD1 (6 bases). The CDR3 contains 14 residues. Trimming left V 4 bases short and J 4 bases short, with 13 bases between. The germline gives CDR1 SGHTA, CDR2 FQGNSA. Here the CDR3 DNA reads TGTGCCAGCAGCTGGGGACAAACCCCCACTGAAGCTTTCTTT. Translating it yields CASSWGQTPTEAFF.

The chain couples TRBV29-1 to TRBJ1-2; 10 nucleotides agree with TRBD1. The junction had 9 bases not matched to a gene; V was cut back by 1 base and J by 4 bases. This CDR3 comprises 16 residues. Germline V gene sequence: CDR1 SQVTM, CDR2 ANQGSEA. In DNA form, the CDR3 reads TGCAGCGTTGAAGTCACCCCCGGGACAGGGGTCTATGGCTACACCTTC. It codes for CSVEVTPGTGVYGYTF.

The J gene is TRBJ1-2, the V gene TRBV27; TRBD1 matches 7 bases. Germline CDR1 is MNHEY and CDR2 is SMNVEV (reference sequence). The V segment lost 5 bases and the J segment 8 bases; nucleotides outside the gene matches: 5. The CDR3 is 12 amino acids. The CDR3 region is CASSTRQGGYTF. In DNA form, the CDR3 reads TGTGCCAGCAGTACACGACAGGGCGGCTACACCTTC.